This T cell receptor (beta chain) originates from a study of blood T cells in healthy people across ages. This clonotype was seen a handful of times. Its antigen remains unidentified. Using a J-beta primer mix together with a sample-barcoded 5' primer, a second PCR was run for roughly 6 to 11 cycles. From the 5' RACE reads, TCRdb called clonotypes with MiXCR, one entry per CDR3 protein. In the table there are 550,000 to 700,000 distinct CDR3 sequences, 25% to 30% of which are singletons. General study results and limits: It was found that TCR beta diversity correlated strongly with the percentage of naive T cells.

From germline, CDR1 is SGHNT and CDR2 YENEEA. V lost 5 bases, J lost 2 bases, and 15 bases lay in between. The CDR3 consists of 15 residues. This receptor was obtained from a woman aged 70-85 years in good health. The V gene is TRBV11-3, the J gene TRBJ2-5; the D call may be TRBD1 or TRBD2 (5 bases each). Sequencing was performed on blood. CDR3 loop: CASSPGGLGQETQYF. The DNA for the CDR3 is TGTGCCAGCAGCCCTGGGGGTTTGGGGCAAGAGACCCAGTACTTC.